This record looks at one T cell receptor (beta chain) sequence and its context. This entry comes from a study of blood T cell repertoires in COVID-19. In the original processing: Counts of nucleated cells, estimated from reference gene primer amplification, were obtained. Sequencing used immunoSEQ multiplex PCR; TCRdb keeps in-frame clones, though not all of them. The V and J calls and clone size come from that table; D and trimming were worked out from the DNA. The repertoire holds around 140,000 clones, with approximately 90% as singletons. Recovered Cohort 3 donors showed two negative PCRs, clearance, or symptom resolution. This CDR3 spans 18 amino acids.

The genes are TRBV12-1 and TRBJ1-5; the table names TRBD1, a call not compared with the DNA. TRBV12-1 constitutes a pseudogene. Source material: PBMCs or T cells enriched from blood (not recorded which). This clonotype originated in a man aged 50-60 years who had recovered from COVID-19. The CDR3 DNA is TGTGCCAGCAGCTTTGGATCCCTCAGGGGATATAGCAATCAGCCCCAGCATTTT. It yields the protein CASSFGSLRGYSNQPQHF.